Included here is one T cell receptor (beta chain) sequence, with context. Different DNA sequences within this sample yield the same CDR3. Naive CD8 isolation took CD45RO-negative cells positively selected for CCR7 and excluded terminally differentiated effector memory CD45RA+ cells. Produced via immunoSEQ multiplex PCR; TCRdb's table is partial and in-frame only. There are hundreds of thousands of clones in the sample; around 96% occur only once, and 0.11% lies in the top ten. This sample is drawn from a study of shared clonotypes between healthy human individuals. Germline values: CDR1 SGDLS, CDR2 YYNGEE. Between the trimmed V and J ends, which lost 2 bases and 1 base, there was a span of 9 bases. This CDR3 spans 15 amino acids.

V is TRBV9 and J is TRBJ1-4; D is ambiguous. This TCR derives from a woman aged 30 to 39 in good health. Specimen: naive CD8+ T cells sorted from blood. CDR3 loop: CASSVEGRTNEKLFF. Here the CDR3 DNA reads TGTGCCAGCAGCGTCGAGGGCAGAACTAATGAAAAACTGTTTTTT. The whole variable domain, remainder taken from reference TRBV9 and TRBJ1-4, is DSGVTQTPKHLITATGQRVTLRCSPRSGDLSVYWYQQSLDQGLQFLIQYYNGEERAKGNILERFSAQQFPDLHSELNLSSLELGDSALYFCASSVEGRTNEKLFFGSGTQLSVL.